This entry is about one T cell receptor (beta chain). This clonotype has just a few counts. Its recognized antigen is unknown. The record has no base qualities; no much larger clone is one base away. The data belong to a study of T cells in Graves' hyperthyroidism and ophthalmopathy (dated by TCRdb to the late 2010s). In the study overall: Peripheral blood was sampled at the time of initial diagnosis, prior to any treatment. An independent validation cohort of under 20 hyperthyroidism patients and about 16 patients who later progressed to ophthalmopathy tested prospective prediction of ophthalmopathy. In six Graves' hyperthyroidism patients, the study also compared T-cell repertoires from thyroid tissue with T-cell repertoires from blood. TCR Vbeta CDR3 sequencing of 130 to 150 peripheral blood samples (over 40 ophthalmopathy, under 80 hyperthyroidism and approximately 17 progressor patients) is reported in the paper. After sampling, hyperthyroidism patients received methimazole starting at 30 mg daily, and ophthalmopathy patients received high-dose intravenous methylprednisolone. The 100 discovery patients were randomly split 7:3 into training and test sets. To identify TCR V-J signatures that set the groups apart, the researchers used a discovery cohort of 100 patients, made up of under 50 with Graves' ophthalmopathy and 57 with stable Graves' hyperthyroidism.

What the authors observed across the whole study: Blood samples also contained most of the expanded thyroid clonotypes (frequency above 0.001), which suggests that blood repertoires may reflect thyroid immune responses. During validation, the model predicted progression to ophthalmopathy a median of roughly six months ahead of onset, with roughly 65% sensitivity and under 85% specificity. No statistical method was used to set the sample size in advance, and investigators knew the group allocation. A 13 V-J signature model separated ophthalmopathy from stable hyperthyroidism, with around 90% sensitivity and approximately 81% specificity in cross-validation and 80%/75% in testing.

The TCR beta CDR3 regions were amplified from RNA transcripts. The first round of RT-PCR for the TCR CDR3 was performed with the HTBI primer set and the Qiagen OneStep RT-PCR kit. Libraries were constructed in a second round of multiplex PCR, after which size selection and purification were carried out. Libraries were sequenced paired-end with 100 bp reads on an Illumina HiSeq2000. As for how the authors treated the data: Raw data were processed with SOAPnuke, discarding reads with adapters, uncalled bases, mean Phred below 15, or no exact constant-primer or identifier match. COPE v1.2.5 was used to merge high-quality paired reads, and clonotypes were defined as unique nucleotide sequences. MiTCR v1.1 was used to align the clonotypes against IMGT TRBV, TRBD and TRBJ reference segments. Analysis was restricted to V-J combinations with a frequency above 0.0001, which covered roughly 99% of repertoires. A TCS score was defined as the ratio of F50 (clonal expansion) to E x V (chaos), with BLOSUM62-based TCRdist applied between CDR3 peptides within each V-J. Welch's t-statistics and random forest reduced roughly 540 V-J features to 13, which were used in a naive Bayes classifier (R e1071). TCRdb took the public reads, trimmed them with fastp at Q25, ran MiXCR for clone calling and kept in-frame beta chains. Here each entry gathers all rows of one CDR3 protein and keeps the most common genes and DNA. The V and J calls, along with clone size, are taken from TCRdb and not from the paper's own processing. In all, the sample holds about 640,000 distinct CDR3 sequences, and less than 25% of those were seen once. The top ten clones comprise under 35% of the sample.

The CDR3 contains 14 residues, cysteine and phenylalanine counted. Solely the CDR3 DNA is kept, with 42 bases framed from the first base. Cut back by 0 bases and 6 bases, the V and J ends lie 13 bases apart. The germline V gene encodes CDR1 SGHKS and CDR2 YYEKEE (reference sequence). In the ophthalmopathy patients, disease was moderately to severely active, with a Clinical Activity Score of 3 or more, a NOSPECS grade of 4 or more, and a duration of less than 3 months. The study excluded patients with uncontrolled infections, other autoimmune diseases, pregnancy or lactation. Diagnoses were based on clinical symptoms, serum thyroxine and TRAb, thyroid ultrasound and orbital computed tomography. PBMCs were separated from around 9.1 ml of fresh peripheral blood using Ficoll-Paque density gradient centrifugation. Trizol reagent was used to extract total RNA, and RNA quality was then checked on an Agilent 2100 Bioanalyzer.

What was sequenced was blood. The source of this sequence is a man in his thirties or forties with Graves' ophthalmopathy. Here the chain combines TRBV5-5 and TRBJ2-7; the D gene identity is not certain. The DNA is TGTGCCAGCAGCTTGGCAGCTAGGGCCGGCGAGCAGTACTTC. This gives the protein CASSLAARAGEQYF.